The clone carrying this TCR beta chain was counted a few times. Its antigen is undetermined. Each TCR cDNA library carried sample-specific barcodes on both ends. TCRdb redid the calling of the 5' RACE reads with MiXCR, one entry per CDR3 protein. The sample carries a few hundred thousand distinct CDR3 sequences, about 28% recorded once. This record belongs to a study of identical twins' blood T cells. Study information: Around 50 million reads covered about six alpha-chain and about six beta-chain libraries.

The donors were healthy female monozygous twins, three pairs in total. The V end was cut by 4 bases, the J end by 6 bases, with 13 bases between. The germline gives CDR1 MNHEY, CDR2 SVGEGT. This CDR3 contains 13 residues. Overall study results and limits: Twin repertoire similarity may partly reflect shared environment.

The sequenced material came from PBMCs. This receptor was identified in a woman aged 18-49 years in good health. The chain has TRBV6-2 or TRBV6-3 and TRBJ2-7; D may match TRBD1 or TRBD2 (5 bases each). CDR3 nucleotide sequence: TGTGCCAGCAGTTTCGGAGAGGGGTCCGAGCAGTACTTC. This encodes CASSFGEGSEQYF.